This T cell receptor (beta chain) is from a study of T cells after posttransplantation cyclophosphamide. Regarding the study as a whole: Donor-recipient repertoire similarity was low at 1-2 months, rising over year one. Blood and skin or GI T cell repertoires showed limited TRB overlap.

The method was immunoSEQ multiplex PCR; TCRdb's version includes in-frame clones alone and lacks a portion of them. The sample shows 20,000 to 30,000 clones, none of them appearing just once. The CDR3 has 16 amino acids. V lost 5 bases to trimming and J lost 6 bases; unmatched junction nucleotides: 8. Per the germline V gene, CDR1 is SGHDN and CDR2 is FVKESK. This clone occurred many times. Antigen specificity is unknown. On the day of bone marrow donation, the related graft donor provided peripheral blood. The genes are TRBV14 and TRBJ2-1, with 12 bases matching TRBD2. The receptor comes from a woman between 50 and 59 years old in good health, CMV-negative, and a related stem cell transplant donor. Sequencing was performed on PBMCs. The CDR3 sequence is CASSGRGTSGSNEQFF. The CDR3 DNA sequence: TGTGCCAGCAGCGGCCGGGGGACTAGCGGGTCCAATGAGCAGTTCTTC.